Each of the 10 T cell receptor beta chains below was sequenced from the same sample in a study of beta chain features in type 1 diabetes. Study-level findings and limits: Within each of all four CD4+ subsets, Type 1 diabetes patients had TCRB CDR3s that were moderately but significantly shorter.

Expressed TCRB transcripts were sequenced because the entire RNA isolate underwent reverse transcription. Sequenced by immunoSEQ multiplex PCR; TCRdb stores in-frame clones only, minus some. The profile covers approximately 270,000 clones, with roughly 13% appearing a single time and about 0.016% taken by the ten largest. Their antigen targets remain unknown. The sequencing input was naive CD4+ T cells from blood. The receptor set was obtained from a man in his thirties or forties with type 1 diabetes.

The chain links TRBV7-2 to TRBJ1-5; D uncertain. Trimming pared 3 bases from V and 5 bases from J, leaving 8 bases between. This CDR3 has 13 residues. CDR1 and CDR2 from the germline V gene are SGHTA and FQGNSA. The CDR3 region has the DNA TGTGCCAGCAGCTTCCTACTGGATCAGCCCCAGCATTTT. Translating gives CASSFLLDQPQHF. The full variable domain, its missing parts supplied by reference TRBV7-2 and TRBJ1-5, is GAGVSQSPSNKVTEKGKDVELRCDPISGHTALYWYRQSLGQGLEFLIYFQGNSAPDKSGLPSDRFSAERTGGSVSTLTIQRTQQEDSAVYLCASSFLLDQPQHFGDGTRLSIL.

The V and J genes are TRBV6-6 and TRBJ2-7, with D perhaps matching TRBD2 (6 bases). The V and J ends lost 9 bases and 0 bases respectively, with 12 bases between them. Germline loops: CDR1 MNHNY, CDR2 SVGAGI (reference sequence). This CDR3 region has 13 residues. The CDR3 DNA sequence: TGTGCCAGTCGTAGCGGAACCTCCTACGAGCAGTACTTC. Protein product: CASRSGTSYEQYF.

The J gene is TRBJ2-3, the V gene TRBV7-7; TRBD1 agrees at 10 bases. Trimming at V came to 5 bases and at J to 2 bases, leaving 4 bases not matched to a gene. The germline V gene encodes CDR1 SSHAT and CDR2 FNYEAQ (reference sequence). There are 15 residues in the CDR3. This CDR3 is CASSLRQGATDTQYF. In nucleotides, the CDR3 is TGTGCCAGCAGCCTTAGACAGGGGGCCACAGATACGCAGTATTTT.

This clone was counted a few times. The chain joins TRBV18 to TRBJ2-3, with 7 bases identical to TRBD2. The CDR3 sequence is 14 residues long. V lost 2 bases, J lost 2 bases, and 1 base stayed unmatched. CDR1 and CDR2 (germline): KGHSH, LQKENI. CDR3 in amino acids: CASSPAGDTDTQYF. The DNA for the CDR3 is TGTGCCAGCTCACCAGCGGGGGACACAGATACGCAGTATTTT.

This rearrangement joins TRBV30 to TRBJ1-2; 7 bases agree with TRBD1. The CDR3 is 14 residues long. Germline V gene lookup returns CDR1 GTSNPN and CDR2 SVGIG (reference sequence). Germline trimming cut 2 bases from V and 2 bases from J; bases unmatched to any gene: 5. The DNA for the CDR3 is TGTGCCTGGAGTCAGACAGGGCCAAACTATGGCTACACCTTC. This gives the protein CAWSQTGPNYGYTF.

CDR3 DNA: TGTGCCGGGAGCGGGACAGGGGCCTACGAGCAGTACTTC. This translates into CAGSGTGAYEQYF. The chain recombines TRBV28 with TRBJ2-7; 10 positions match TRBD1. Germline assignment: CDR1 MDHEN and CDR2 SYDVKM. The J segment lost 2 bases and the V segment lost 11 bases, leaving 6 bases of the junction unmatched. The CDR3 contains 13 residues.

This clone was observed a handful of times. The genes are TRBV5-1 and TRBJ2-5; 8 positions match TRBD1. The CDR3 runs to 14 residues. Germline loops: CDR1 SGHRS, CDR2 YFSETQ. The junction had 7 bases not matched to a gene; V was cut back by 4 bases and J by 5 bases. CDR3 DNA: TGCGCCAGCAGCGTACAGGGGGAGGCTGAGACCCAGTACTTC. This encodes CASSVQGEAETQYF.

This clone was seen a few times. This chain uses TRBV18 with TRBJ1-2; no reliable D call. Germline-derived CDR1 and CDR2 are KGHSH and LQKENI. The CDR3 consists of 12 residues. V lost 6 bases and J 1 base, leaving 6 bases between the germline ends. CDR3 sequence (DNA): TGTGCCAGCTCTACAGATAACTATGGCTACACCTTC. Its protein is CASSTDNYGYTF.

This chain joins TRBV28 and TRBJ2-6, with 7 bases matching TRBD1. The CDR3 runs 15 residues. Germline CDR1 is MDHEN and CDR2 is SYDVKM. J was trimmed by 2 bases and V by 3 bases; bases with no gene match: 1. CDR3 region: CASSFTGAGANVLTF. In DNA, the CDR3 is TGTGCCAGCAGTTTTACAGGGGCTGGGGCCAACGTCCTGACTTTC.

V usage is TRBV28 and J usage is TRBJ1-4; TRBD1 is a possible D gene (5 bases). Germline V gene lookup returns CDR1 MDHEN and CDR2 SYDVKM. This CDR3 region has 14 residues. Trimming left V 4 bases short and J 8 bases short, with 14 bases between. CDR3 region: CASSSGVSEEKLFF. The CDR3 DNA is TGTGCCAGCAGTTCGGGGGTGTCGGAGGAAAAACTGTTTTTT.